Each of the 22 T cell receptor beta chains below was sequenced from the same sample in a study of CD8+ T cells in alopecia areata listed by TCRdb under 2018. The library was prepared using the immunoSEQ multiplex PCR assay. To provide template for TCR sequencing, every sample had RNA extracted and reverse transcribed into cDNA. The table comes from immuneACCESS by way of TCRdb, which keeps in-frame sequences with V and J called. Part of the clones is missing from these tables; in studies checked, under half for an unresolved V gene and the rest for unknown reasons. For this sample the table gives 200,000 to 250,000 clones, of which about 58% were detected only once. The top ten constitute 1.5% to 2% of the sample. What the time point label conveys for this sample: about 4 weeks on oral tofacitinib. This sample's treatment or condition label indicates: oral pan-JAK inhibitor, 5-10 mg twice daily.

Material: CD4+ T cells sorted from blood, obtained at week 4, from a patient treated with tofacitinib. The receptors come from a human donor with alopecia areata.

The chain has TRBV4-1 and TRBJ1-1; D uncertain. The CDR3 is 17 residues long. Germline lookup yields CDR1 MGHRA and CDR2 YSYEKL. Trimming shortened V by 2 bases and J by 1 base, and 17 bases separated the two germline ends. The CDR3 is CASSQPLRGGRNTEAFF. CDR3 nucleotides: TGCGCCAGCAGCCAACCCCTTCGGGGAGGGAGGAACACTGAAGCTTTCTTT.

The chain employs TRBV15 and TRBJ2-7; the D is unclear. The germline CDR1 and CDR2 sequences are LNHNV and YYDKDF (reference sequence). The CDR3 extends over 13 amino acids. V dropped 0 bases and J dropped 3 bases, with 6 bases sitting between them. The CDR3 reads CATSRDGHYEQYF. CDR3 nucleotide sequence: TGTGCCACCAGCAGAGATGGCCACTACGAGCAGTACTTC.

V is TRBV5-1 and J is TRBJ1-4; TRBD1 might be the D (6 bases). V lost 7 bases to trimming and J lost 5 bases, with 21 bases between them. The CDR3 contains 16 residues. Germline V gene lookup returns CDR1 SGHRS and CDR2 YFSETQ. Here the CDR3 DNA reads TGCGCCAGCCGCCTGGGGGGCTCGTTGAGAAATGAAAAACTGTTTTTT. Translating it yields CASRLGGSLRNEKLFF.

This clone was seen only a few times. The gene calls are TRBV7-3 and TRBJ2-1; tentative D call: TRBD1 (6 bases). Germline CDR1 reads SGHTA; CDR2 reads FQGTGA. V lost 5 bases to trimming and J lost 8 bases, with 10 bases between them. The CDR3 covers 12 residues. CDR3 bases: TGTGCCAGCAGCGTACAGGGAGATGAGCAGTTCTTC. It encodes CASSVQGDEQFF.

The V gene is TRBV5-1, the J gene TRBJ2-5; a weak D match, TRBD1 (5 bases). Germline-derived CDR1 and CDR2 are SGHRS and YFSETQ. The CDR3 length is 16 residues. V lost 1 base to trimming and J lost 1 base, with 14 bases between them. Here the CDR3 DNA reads TGCGCCAGCAGCTTGCGTGGGGCGATCGGCCAAGAGACCCAGTACTTC. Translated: CASSLRGAIGQETQYF. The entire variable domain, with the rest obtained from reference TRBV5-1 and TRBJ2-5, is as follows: KAGVTQTPRYLIKTRGQQVTLSCSPISGHRSVSWYQQTPGQGLQFLFEYFSETQRNKGNFPGRFSGRQFSNSRSEMNVSTLELGDSALYLCASSLRGAIGQETQYFGPGTRLLVL.

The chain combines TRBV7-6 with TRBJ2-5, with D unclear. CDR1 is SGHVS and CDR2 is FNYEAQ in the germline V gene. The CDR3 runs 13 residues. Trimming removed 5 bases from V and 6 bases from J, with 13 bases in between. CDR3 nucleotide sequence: TGTGCCAGCAGCCCGCCTATCCGACAGACCCAGTACTTC. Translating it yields CASSPPIRQTQYF.

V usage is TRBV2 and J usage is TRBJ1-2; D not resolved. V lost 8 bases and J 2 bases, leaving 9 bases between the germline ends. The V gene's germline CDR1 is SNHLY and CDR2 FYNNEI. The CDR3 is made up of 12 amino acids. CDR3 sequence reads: CASGSLNYGYTF. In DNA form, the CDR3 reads TGTGCCAGCGGTTCACTGAACTATGGCTACACCTTC.

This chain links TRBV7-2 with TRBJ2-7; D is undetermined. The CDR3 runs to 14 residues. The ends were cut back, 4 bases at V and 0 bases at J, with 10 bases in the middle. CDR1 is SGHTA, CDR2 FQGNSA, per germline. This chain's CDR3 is CASSSTSVSYEQYF. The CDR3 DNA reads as TGTGCCAGCAGCTCTACCTCTGTCTCCTACGAGCAGTACTTC.

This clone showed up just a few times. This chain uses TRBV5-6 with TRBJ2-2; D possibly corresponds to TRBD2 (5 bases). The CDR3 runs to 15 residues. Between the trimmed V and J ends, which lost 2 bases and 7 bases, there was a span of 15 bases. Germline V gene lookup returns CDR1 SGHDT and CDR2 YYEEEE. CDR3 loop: CASSFRTARVGELFF. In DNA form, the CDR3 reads TGTGCCAGCAGCTTTAGAACCGCGAGGGTCGGGGAGCTGTTTTTT.

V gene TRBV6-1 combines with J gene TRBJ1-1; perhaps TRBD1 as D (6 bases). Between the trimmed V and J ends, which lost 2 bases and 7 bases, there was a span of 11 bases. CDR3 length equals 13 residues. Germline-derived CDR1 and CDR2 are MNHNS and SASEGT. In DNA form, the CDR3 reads TGTGCCAGCAGTGAAAGACAGGCACTTGAAGCTTTCTTT. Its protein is CASSERQALEAFF.

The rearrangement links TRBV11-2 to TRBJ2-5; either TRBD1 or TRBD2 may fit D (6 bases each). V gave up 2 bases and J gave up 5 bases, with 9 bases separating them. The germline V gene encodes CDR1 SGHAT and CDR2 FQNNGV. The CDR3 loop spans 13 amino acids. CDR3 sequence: CASSLTGRETQYF. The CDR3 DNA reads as TGTGCCAGCAGCTTAACAGGGAGGGAGACCCAGTACTTC.

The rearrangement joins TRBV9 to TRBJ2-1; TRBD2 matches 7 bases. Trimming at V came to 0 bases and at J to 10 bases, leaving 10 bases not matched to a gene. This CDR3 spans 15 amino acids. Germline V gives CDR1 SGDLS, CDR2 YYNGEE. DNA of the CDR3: TGTGCCAGCAGCGTAGTCAGCGGGGTGATCAGGGAGCAGTTCTTC. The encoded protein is CASSVVSGVIREQFF.

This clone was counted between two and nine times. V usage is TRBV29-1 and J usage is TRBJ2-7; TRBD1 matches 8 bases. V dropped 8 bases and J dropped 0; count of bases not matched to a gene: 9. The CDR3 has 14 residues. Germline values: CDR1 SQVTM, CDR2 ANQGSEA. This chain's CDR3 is CSMLGTGSSYEQYF. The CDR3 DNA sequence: TGCAGCATGCTCGGGACAGGAAGCTCCTACGAGCAGTACTTC.

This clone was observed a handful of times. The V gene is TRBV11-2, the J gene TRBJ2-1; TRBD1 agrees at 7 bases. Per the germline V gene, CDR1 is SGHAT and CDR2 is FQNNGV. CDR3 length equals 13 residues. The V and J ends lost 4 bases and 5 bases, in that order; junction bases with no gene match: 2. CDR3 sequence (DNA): TGTGCCAGCAGCTCAGACAGGGACAATGAGCAGTTCTTC. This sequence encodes CASSSDRDNEQFF.

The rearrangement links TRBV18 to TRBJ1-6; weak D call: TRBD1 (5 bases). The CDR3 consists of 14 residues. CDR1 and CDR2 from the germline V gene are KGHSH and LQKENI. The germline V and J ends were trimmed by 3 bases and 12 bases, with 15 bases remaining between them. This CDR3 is CASSPGTQGIPLHF. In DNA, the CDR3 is TGTGCCAGCTCACCCGGGACCCAGGGAATACCCCTCCACTTT. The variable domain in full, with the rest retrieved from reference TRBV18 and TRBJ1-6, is NAGVMQNPRHLVRRRGQEARLRCSPMKGHSHVYWYRQLPEEGLKFMVYLQKENIIDESGMPKERFSAEFPKEGPSILRIQQVVRGDSAAYFCASSPGTQGIPLHFGNGTRLTVT.

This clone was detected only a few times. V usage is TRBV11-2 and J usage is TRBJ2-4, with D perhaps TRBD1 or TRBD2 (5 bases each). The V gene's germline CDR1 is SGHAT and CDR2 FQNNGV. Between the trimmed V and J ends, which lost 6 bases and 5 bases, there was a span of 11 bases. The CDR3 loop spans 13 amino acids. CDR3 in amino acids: CASRGTAENIQYF. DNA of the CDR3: TGTGCCAGCAGGGGGACGGCCGAAAACATTCAGTACTTC.

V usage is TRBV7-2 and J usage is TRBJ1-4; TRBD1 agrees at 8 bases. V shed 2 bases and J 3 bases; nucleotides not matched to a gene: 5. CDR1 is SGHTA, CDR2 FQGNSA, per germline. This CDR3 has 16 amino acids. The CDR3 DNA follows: TGTGCCAGCAGCTTACAGGGGGCTTTAGCTAATGAAAAACTGTTTTTT. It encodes CASSLQGALANEKLFF.

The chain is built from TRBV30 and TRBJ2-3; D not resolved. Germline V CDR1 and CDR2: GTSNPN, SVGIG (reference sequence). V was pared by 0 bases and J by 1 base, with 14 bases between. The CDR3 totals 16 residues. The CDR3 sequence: CAWSVGSRRGTDTQYF. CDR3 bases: TGTGCCTGGAGTGTTGGTAGTAGAAGGGGCACAGATACGCAGTATTTT.

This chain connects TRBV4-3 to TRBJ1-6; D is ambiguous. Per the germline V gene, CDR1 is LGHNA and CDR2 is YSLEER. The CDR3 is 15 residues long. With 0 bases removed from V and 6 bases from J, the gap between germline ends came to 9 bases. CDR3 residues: CASSQDRVINSPLHF. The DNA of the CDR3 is TGCGCCAGCAGCCAAGATCGGGTCATTAATTCACCCCTCCACTTT.

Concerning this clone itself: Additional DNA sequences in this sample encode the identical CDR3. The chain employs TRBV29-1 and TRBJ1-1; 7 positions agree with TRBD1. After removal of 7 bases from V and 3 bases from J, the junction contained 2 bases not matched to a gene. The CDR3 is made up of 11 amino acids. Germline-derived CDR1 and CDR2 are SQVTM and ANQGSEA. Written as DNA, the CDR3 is TGCAGCGCCGACAGGGACACTGAAGCTTTCTTT. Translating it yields CSADRDTEAFF.

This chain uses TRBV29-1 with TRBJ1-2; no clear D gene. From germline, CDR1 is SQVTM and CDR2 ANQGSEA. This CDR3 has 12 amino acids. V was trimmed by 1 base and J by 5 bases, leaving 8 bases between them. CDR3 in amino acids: CSVEGAHYGYTF. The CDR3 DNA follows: TGCAGCGTTGAAGGTGCTCATTATGGCTACACCTTC.

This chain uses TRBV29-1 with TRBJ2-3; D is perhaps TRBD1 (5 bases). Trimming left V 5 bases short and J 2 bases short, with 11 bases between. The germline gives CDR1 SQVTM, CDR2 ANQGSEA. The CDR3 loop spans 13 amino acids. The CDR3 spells CSVSGFDTDTQYF. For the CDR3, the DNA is TGCAGCGTTTCAGGGTTTGACACAGATACGCAGTATTTT.